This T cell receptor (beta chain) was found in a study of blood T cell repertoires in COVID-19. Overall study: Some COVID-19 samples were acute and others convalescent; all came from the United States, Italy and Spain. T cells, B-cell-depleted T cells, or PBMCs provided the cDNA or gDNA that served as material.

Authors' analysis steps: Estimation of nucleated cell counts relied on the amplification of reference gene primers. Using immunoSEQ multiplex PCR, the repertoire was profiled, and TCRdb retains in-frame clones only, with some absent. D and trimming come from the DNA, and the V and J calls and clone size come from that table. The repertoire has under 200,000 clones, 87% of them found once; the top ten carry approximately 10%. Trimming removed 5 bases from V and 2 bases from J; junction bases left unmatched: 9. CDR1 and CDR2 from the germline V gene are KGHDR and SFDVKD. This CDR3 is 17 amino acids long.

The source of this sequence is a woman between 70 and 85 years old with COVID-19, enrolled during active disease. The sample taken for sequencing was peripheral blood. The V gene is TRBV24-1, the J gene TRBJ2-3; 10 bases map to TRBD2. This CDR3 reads CATSVGSGGMYTDTQYF. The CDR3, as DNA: TGTGCCACCAGTGTTGGTAGCGGGGGGATGTACACAGATACGCAGTATTTT.